This TCR beta chain was retrieved from a study of T-cell memory formation after mild COVID-19. As for the study in general: TCR clustering was largely donor specific. Study conclusions and caveats: A second wave of clones peaked on day 37, and their SARS-CoV-2 specificity went unconfirmed. CD4+ clones that contracted lay mainly in CM and EM; CD8+ ones lay in EMRA.

This CDR3 region has 16 residues. Germline V gene data show CDR1 as LNHNV and CDR2 as YYDKDF (reference sequence). With 4 bases removed from V and 2 bases from J, the gap between germline ends came to 16 bases. In its sample, this clonotype was seen many times. Its antigen is still unknown. Sample barcodes and UMIs were carried by the TCR alpha and TCR beta cDNA libraries that 5'RACE generated with constant-segment primers. TCRdb used MiXCR to reprocess the 5' RACE reads, holding one entry per CDR3 protein. In the table there are around 510,000 distinct CDR3 sequences, roughly 22% of which are singletons.

Sequencing input: PBMCs or a T cell subset sorted from them (not recorded which). The gene calls are TRBV15 and TRBJ2-3; perhaps TRBD2 as D (7 bases). The receptor comes from an adult woman who had mild COVID-19 (a few samples of this study predate the infection). Cell type and time point are not known. The CDR3, as DNA: TGTGCCACCAGCAAAGGGGGGGGCAGGTCCACAGATACGCAGTATTTT. It specifies CATSKGGGRSTDTQYF. The whole variable domain, filled in from reference TRBV15 and TRBJ2-3, reads DAMVIQNPRYQVTQFGKPVTLSCSQTLNHNVMYWYQQKSSQAPKLLFHYYDKDFNNEADTPDNFQSRRPNTSFCFLDIRSPGLGDTAMYLCATSKGGGRSTDTQYFGPGTRLTVL.